The 22 T cell receptor beta chains in this list originate from one sample, sequenced in a study of T-cell reconstitution after alpha-beta-depleted transplantation in children. A library of TCRbeta sequences, prepared with unique molecular identifiers, was generated. TCRdb called the PCR reads again in MiXCR, with one record for every CDR3 protein. The sample includes 600,000 to 700,000 distinct CDR3 sequences, roughly 15% of them seen just once. This specimen consisted of PBMCs from the stem cell graft donor, obtained from the stem cell graft. All receptors derive from a human donor who donated a stem cell graft to a child with acute myeloid leukemia.

Turning to this clonotype: This may come from a read error, since a much larger clone is one base off. This chain joins TRBV7-2 and TRBJ2-1, with D perhaps matching TRBD2 (6 bases). This CDR3 comprises 15 residues. Germline values: CDR1 SGHTA, CDR2 FQGNSA. The CDR3: CASSQDGGYHNDQFF. The CDR3 nucleotides read TGTGCCAGCAGCCAAGACGGGGGATACCACAATGACCAGTTCTTC.

This clonotype is a singleton in its sample. This chain uses TRBV2 with TRBJ2-7, with D uncertain. Germline-derived CDR1 and CDR2 are SNHLY and FYNNEI. V gave up 4 bases and J gave up 0 bases, with 10 bases separating them. The CDR3 sequence is 14 residues long. CDR3: CASSVQSDSYEQYF. The CDR3, as DNA: TGTGCCAGCAGTGTGCAGTCCGACTCCTACGAGCAGTACTTC. The complete variable domain, with remaining parts taken from reference TRBV2 and TRBJ2-7, reads EPEVTQTPSHQVTQMGQEVILRCVPISNHLYFYWYRQILGQKVEFLVSFYNNEISEKSEIFDDQFSVERPDGSNFTLKIRSTKLEDSAMYFCASSVQSDSYEQYFGPGTRLTVT.

This rearrangement joins TRBV24-1 to TRBJ1-1, with a possible D match to TRBD1 (5 bases). CDR1 and CDR2 from the germline V gene are KGHDR and SFDVKD. CDR3 length: 13 residues. With 4 bases removed from V and 9 bases from J, the gap between germline ends came to 14 bases. The CDR3 coding sequence is TGTGCCACCAGTGACTCGGGACGGGGAAAAGCTTTCTTT. Encoded protein: CATSDSGRGKAFF.

This clonotype was seen ten or more times. CDR3 coding DNA: TGCAGTGCTGCCCTAACCCGGGACAGCCCCTCTTACGAGCAGTACTTC. Amino acid sequence: CSAALTRDSPSYEQYF. The chain joins TRBV20-1 to TRBJ2-7; TRBD1 agrees at 7 bases. The length of the CDR3 is 16 residues. Germline CDR1 is DFQATT and CDR2 is SNEGSKA (reference sequence). With V trimmed by 5 bases and J by 4 bases, 17 bases remained unmatched.

On this clonotype itself: Since a much larger clone is just one base distant, this may be a read error. The gene calls are TRBV20-1 and TRBJ1-1; D ambiguous. Germline V CDR1 and CDR2: DFQATT, SNEGSKA (reference sequence). There are 14 residues in the CDR3. Trimming took off 7 bases at V and 3 bases at J, with 18 bases between the two ends. The CDR3 nucleotides are TGCAGTGATCTCCCGACGAACAAGTACACTGAAGCTTTCTTT. Its translation is CSDLPTNKYTEAFF.

This clonotype was found many times. V gene TRBV20-1 combines with J gene TRBJ2-1, with D possibly matching TRBD1 (5 bases). From germline, CDR1 is DFQATT and CDR2 SNEGSKA (reference sequence). The CDR3 loop spans 13 amino acids. The ends were cut back, 6 bases at V and 0 bases at J, with 9 bases in the middle. In DNA form, the CDR3 reads TGCAGTGCCTATCAGGGCTCCTACAATGAGCAGTTCTTC. Residues: CSAYQGSYNEQFF.

The gene calls are TRBV11-1 and TRBJ1-3; D is perhaps TRBD1 (5 bases). The CDR3 totals 18 residues. Per the germline V gene, CDR1 is SGHAT and CDR2 is FQDESV (reference sequence). V lost 2 bases and J 4 bases, leaving 21 bases between the germline ends. This CDR3 reads CASSLPVKGKGSGNTIYF. The CDR3 DNA sequence: TGTGCCAGCAGCTTACCAGTCAAGGGGAAAGGATCAGGAAACACCATATATTTT.

The CDR3 is CSATAYGRTDTQYF. In DNA form, the CDR3 reads TGCAGTGCTACCGCCTACGGACGCACAGATACGCAGTATTTT. V is TRBV20-1 and J is TRBJ2-3, with no clear D. The CDR3 covers 14 residues. Trimming took 4 bases from V and 1 from J, leaving 12 bases between them. Germline V CDR1 and CDR2: DFQATT, SNEGSKA (reference sequence).

This clonotype was seen only a few times. V and J are TRBV6-4 and TRBJ2-3; TRBD1 agrees at 11 bases. CDR1 MRHNA and CDR2 SNTAGT come from the germline V gene. CDR3 length: 18 residues. J was trimmed by 4 bases and V by 2 bases; bases with no gene match: 11. The chain's CDR3 is CASSDTIPGQGGPDTQYF. The CDR3, as DNA: TGTGCCAGCAGTGACACAATCCCGGGACAGGGGGGCCCAGATACGCAGTATTTT.

This clonotype occurred many times. The V call is TRBV20-1, the J call TRBJ1-3; D is uncertain. Looked up from germline, CDR1 is DFQATT and CDR2 is SNEGSKA (reference sequence). The CDR3 sequence is 14 residues long. V was trimmed by 3 bases and J by 0 bases, leaving 9 bases between them. CDR3 loop: CSARGLPSGNTIYF. In nucleotides, the CDR3 is TGCAGTGCTAGGGGTCTACCCTCTGGAAACACCATATATTTT.

This clonotype was detected a few times. This chain uses TRBV12-3 or TRBV12-4 with TRBJ1-2, with D unclear. Trimming pared 10 bases from V and 8 bases from J, leaving 20 bases between. This CDR3 spans 13 amino acids. The CDR3 region is CATAKAQEDGYTF. DNA for the CDR3: TGTGCCACCGCTAAGGCGCAAGAAGACGGCTACACCTTC.

This clonotype was counted a few times. The chain employs TRBV24-1 and TRBJ1-5; D unresolved. V gave up 3 bases and J gave up 0 bases, with 11 bases separating them. The CDR3 spans 16 residues. Germline lookup yields CDR1 KGHDR and CDR2 SFDVKD. CDR3 loop: CATSDPTEYSNQPQHF. For the CDR3, the DNA is TGTGCCACCAGTGATCCGACGGAATATAGCAATCAGCCCCAGCATTTT.

The genes are TRBV9 and TRBJ1-6, with D unclear. This CDR3 is 15 amino acids long. Germline assignment: CDR1 SGDLS and CDR2 YYNGEE. Trimming pared 4 bases from V and 8 bases from J, leaving 16 bases between. DNA for the CDR3: TGTGCCAGCAGCCTGGGCCAGCCGGGCGATTCACCCCTCCACTTT. Translation: CASSLGQPGDSPLHF.

This clonotype was counted a few times. The genes are TRBV20-1 and TRBJ2-4; the match to TRBD2 covers 12 bases. After removal of 6 bases from V and 6 bases from J, the junction contained 15 bases not matched to a gene. The CDR3 has 17 residues. Germline values: CDR1 DFQATT, CDR2 SNEGSKA (reference sequence). The CDR3 protein is CSAQRTLAGGPPNIQYF. CDR3 in DNA: TGCAGTGCCCAACGAACGCTAGCGGGGGGGCCGCCAAACATTCAGTACTTC.

The V and J genes are TRBV12-3 or TRBV12-4 and TRBJ2-1; 9 nucleotides match TRBD2. The V gene end was trimmed by 6 bases and the J gene end by 2 bases; junction bases not matched to a gene: 14. This CDR3 is built from 18 residues. The CDR3 coding sequence is TGTGCCAGCAGCGGCGGAGGGCGGGGGGGCCTGCCCTACAATGAGCAGTTCTTC. Its translation: CASSGGGRGGLPYNEQFF.

This clonotype has just a few counts. The chain joins TRBV28 to TRBJ2-3; 8 bases are a match to TRBD1. V trimming: 3 bases; J trimming: 6 bases; junction bases outside the gene matches: 11. The CDR3 contains 16 residues. Germline V gene data show CDR1 as MDHEN and CDR2 as SYDVKM. The CDR3 DNA reads as TGTGCCAGCAGTTTCCGACAGGGGCTCCTTGTGGATACGCAGTATTTT. Protein product: CASSFRQGLLVDTQYF.

This clonotype showed up many times. The rearrangement joins TRBV20-1 to TRBJ2-1; perhaps TRBD2 as D (5 bases). CDR1 is DFQATT and CDR2 is SNEGSKA in the germline V gene (reference sequence). The CDR3 totals 13 residues. Trimming shortened V by 3 bases and J by 2 bases, and 8 bases separated the two germline ends. CDR3 in DNA: TGCAGTGCTAGCGGGGTGGCCTACAATGAGCAGTTCTTC. As protein: CSASGVAYNEQFF.

This clonotype was counted at least ten times. This chain connects TRBV20-1 to TRBJ1-1, with D unclear. V gave up 0 bases and J gave up 4 bases, with 18 bases separating them. From germline, CDR1 is DFQATT and CDR2 SNEGSKA (reference sequence). The CDR3 is 16 residues long. CDR3 DNA: TGCAGTGCTAGAGATATCCGACATGGCTTGGGCACTGAAGCTTTCTTT. Translating gives CSARDIRHGLGTEAFF.

This clonotype was recorded at least ten times. The chain employs TRBV20-1 and TRBJ2-3; D uncertain. The CDR3 runs 9 residues. Germline CDR1 and CDR2: DFQATT and SNEGSKA (reference sequence). CDR3 region: CRVGYTQYF. The CDR3 DNA is TGCAGGGTGGGTTATACGCAGTATTTT.

This clonotype was found a few times. The rearrangement joins TRBV5-1 to TRBJ2-4; a possible D gene is TRBD1 (6 bases). The CDR3 has 13 amino acids. Germline CDR1 SGHRS, CDR2 YFSETQ. V lost 3 bases and J lost 10, with 14 bases in between. The CDR3 loop is CASSSPQGGIQYF. The CDR3 DNA follows: TGCGCCAGCAGCTCGCCACAGGGTGGGATTCAGTACTTC. The full variable domain, rest sourced from reference TRBV5-1 and TRBJ2-4, is KAGVTQTPRYLIKTRGQQVTLSCSPISGHRSVSWYQQTPGQGLQFLFEYFSETQRNKGNFPGRFSGRQFSNSRSEMNVSTLELGDSALYLCASSSPQGGIQYFGAGTRLSVL.

This clonotype was counted ten times or more. The rearrangement joins TRBV20-1 to TRBJ2-1; TRBD2 matches at 7 bases. The CDR3 is 16 amino acids. Germline loops: CDR1 DFQATT, CDR2 SNEGSKA (reference sequence). V trimming: 0 bases; J trimming: 4 bases; junction bases outside the gene matches: 9. CDR3 protein: CSARDYGRPIYNEQFF. The CDR3 bases are TGCAGTGCTAGAGATTACGGGAGGCCGATATACAATGAGCAGTTCTTC.

Remarks on this clonotype: A much more abundant neighbour one base away suggests this may be a read error. The chain couples TRBV20-1 to TRBJ1-5; D remains ambiguous. The CDR3 runs to 14 residues. Germline lookup yields CDR1 DFQATT and CDR2 SNEGSKA (reference sequence). CDR3 DNA sequence: TGCAGTGCCGCAACCGGGCTTCAAAATCAGCCCGAGCATTTT. It yields the protein CSAATGLQNQPEHF.